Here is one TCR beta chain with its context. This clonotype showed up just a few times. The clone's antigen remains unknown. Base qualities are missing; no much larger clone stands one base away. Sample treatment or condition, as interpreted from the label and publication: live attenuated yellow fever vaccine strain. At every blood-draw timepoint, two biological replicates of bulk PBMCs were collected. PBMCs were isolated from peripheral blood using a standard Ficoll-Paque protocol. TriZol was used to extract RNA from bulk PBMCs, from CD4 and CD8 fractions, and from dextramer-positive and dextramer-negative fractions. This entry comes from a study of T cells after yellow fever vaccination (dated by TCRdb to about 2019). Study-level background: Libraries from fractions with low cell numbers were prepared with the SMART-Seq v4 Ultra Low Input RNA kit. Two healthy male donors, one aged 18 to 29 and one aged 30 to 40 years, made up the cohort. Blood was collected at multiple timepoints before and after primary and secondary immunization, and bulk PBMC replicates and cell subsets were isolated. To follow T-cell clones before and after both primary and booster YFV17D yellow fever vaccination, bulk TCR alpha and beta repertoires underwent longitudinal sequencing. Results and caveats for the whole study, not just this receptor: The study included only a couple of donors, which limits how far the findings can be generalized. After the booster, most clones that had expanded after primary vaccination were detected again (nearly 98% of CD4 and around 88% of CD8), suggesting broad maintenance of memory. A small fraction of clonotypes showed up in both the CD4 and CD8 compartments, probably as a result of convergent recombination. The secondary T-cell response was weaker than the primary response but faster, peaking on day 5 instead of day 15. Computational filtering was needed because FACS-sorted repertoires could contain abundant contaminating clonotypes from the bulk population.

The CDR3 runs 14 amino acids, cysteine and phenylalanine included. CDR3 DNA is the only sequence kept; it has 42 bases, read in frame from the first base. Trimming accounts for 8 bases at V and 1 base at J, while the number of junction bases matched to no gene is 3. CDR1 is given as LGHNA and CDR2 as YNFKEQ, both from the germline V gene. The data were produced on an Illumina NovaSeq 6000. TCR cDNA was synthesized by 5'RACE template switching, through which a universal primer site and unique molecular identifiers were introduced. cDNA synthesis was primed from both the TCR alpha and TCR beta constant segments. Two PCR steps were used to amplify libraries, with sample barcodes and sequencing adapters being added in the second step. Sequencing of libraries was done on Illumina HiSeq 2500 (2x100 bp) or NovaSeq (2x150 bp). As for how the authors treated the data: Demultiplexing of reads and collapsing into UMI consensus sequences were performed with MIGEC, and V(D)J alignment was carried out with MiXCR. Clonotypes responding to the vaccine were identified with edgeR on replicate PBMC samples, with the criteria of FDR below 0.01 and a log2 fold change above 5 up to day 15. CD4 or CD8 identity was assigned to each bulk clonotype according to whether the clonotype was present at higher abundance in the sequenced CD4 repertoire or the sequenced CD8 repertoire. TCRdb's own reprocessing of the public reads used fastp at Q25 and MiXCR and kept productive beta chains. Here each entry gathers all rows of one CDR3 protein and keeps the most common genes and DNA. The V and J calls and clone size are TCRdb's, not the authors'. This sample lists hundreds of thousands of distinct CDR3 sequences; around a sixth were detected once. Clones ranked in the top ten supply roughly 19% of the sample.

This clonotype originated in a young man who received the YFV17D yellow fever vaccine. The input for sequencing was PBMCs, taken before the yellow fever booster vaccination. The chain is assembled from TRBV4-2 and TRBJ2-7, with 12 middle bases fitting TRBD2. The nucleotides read TGTGCCAGCTCCGGACTAGCGGGGTCCTACGAGCAGTACTTC. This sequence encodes CASSGLAGSYEQYF.